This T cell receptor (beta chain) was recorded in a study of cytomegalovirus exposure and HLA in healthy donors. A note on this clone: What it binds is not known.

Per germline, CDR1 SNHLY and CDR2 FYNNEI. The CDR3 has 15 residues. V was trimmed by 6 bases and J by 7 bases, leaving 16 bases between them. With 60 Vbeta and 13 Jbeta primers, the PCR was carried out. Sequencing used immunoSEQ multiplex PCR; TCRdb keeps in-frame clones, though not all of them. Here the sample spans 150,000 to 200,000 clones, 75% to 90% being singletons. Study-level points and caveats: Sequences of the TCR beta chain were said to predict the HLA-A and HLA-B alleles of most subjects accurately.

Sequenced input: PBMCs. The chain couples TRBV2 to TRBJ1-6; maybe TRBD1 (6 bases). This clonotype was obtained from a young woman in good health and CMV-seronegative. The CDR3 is CASRTQGIRNSPLHF. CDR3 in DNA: TGTGCCAGCAGGACACAGGGAATTCGGAATTCACCCCTCCACTTT.